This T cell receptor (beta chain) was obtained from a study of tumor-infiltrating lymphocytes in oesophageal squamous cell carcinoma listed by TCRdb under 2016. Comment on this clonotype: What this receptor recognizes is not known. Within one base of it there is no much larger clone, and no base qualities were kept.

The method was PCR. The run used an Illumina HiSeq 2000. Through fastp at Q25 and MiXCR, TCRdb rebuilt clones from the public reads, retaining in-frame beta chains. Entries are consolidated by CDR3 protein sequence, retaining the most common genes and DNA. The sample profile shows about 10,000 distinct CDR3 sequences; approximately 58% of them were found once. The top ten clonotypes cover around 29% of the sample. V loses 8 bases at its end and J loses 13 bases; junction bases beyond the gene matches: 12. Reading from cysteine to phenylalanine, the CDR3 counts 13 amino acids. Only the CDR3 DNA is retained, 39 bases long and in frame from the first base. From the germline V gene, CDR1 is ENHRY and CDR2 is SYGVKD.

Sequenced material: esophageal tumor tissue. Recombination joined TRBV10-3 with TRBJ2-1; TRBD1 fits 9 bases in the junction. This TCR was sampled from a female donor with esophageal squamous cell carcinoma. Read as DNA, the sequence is TGTGCCATCGGGGGACAGGGAAAAGAGACCCAGTTCTTC. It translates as CAIGGQGKETQFF.